A selection of T cell receptor beta chains follows, all from one sample in a study of regulatory T cells in long-lasting Graves disease. MiXCR, run by TCRdb on the multiplex PCR reads, gives a single entry per CDR3 protein. Counted here are around 400,000 distinct CDR3 sequences, roughly a sixth occurring once; the ten biggest clones make up about a fifth. The source was peripheral blood mononuclear cells (PBMCs), collected at new diagnosis, from a patient treated with antithyroid drugs. Source of these receptors: a female donor with Graves disease. Each CDR3 is given with its conserved first and last residue. Each record gives: J gene, V gene, D gene, clone size, CDR3 protein, CDR3 DNA. The D gene is left open where the match is weak. Rows may omit the clone size; those that give it use once, few, many or a size class.

j_gene: TRBJ2-1; v_gene: TRBV5-4; d_gene: NA; abundance: NA; CDR3aa: CASSRSSGSNEQFF; CDR3nt: TGTGCCAGCAGCCGCAGCAGCGGGTCCAATGAGCAGTTCTTC
j_gene: TRBJ1-1; v_gene: TRBV12-3/TRBV12-4; d_gene: TRBD1; abundance: many; CDR3aa: CASKPGQGILGFAEAFF; CDR3nt: TGTGCCAGCAAGCCGGGACAGGGAATCTTGGGTTTCGCTGAAGCTTTCTTT
j_gene: TRBJ1-1; v_gene: TRBV7-9; d_gene: NA; abundance: many; CDR3aa: CASSPASVNTEAFF; CDR3nt: TGTGCCAGCAGCCCGGCCTCTGTTAACACTGAAGCTTTCTTT
j_gene: TRBJ2-1; v_gene: TRBV12-3/TRBV12-4; d_gene: NA; abundance: few; CDR3aa: CTSVVRNEQFF; CDR3nt: TGTACCAGCGTCGTCAGGAATGAGCAGTTCTTC
j_gene: TRBJ2-7; v_gene: TRBV5-5; d_gene: NA; abundance: many; CDR3aa: CASSRQGPSSYEQYF; CDR3nt: TGTGCCAGCAGCCGTCAGGGACCGAGCTCCTACGAGCAGTACTTC
j_gene: TRBJ2-3; v_gene: TRBV4-1; d_gene: NA; abundance: few; CDR3aa: CASSPTDRVVDTQYF; CDR3nt: TGCGCCAGCAGCCCTACGGACAGAGTCGTGGATACGCAGTATTTT
j_gene: TRBJ2-2; v_gene: TRBV27; d_gene: NA; abundance: many; CDR3aa: CASSLSRANTGELFF; CDR3nt: TGTGCCAGCAGTTTGTCCAGGGCGAACACCGGGGAGCTGTTTTTT
j_gene: TRBJ1-2; v_gene: TRBV28; d_gene: TRBD1; abundance: many; CDR3aa: CASSQSDRGARNGYTF; CDR3nt: TGTGCCAGCAGCCAATCAGACAGGGGCGCAAGGAATGGCTACACCTTC
j_gene: TRBJ2-3; v_gene: TRBV6-2/TRBV6-3; d_gene: NA; abundance: many; CDR3aa: CASSYVEGHRDTQYF; CDR3nt: TGTGCCAGCAGTTACGTCGAGGGCCACAGAGATACGCAGTATTTT
j_gene: TRBJ2-3; v_gene: TRBV7-2; d_gene: TRBD2; abundance: many; CDR3aa: CASSLGVSGTHTDTQYF; CDR3nt: TGTGCCAGCAGCTTAGGAGTTAGCGGGACTCACACAGATACGCAGTATTTT
j_gene: TRBJ2-5; v_gene: TRBV27; d_gene: TRBD2; abundance: many; CDR3aa: CATATLAGGPTETQYF; CDR3nt: TGTGCCACAGCGACCCTAGCGGGAGGGCCAACAGAGACCCAGTACTTC
j_gene: TRBJ1-5; v_gene: TRBV27; d_gene: NA; abundance: many; CDR3aa: CASSSHQGNGNQPQHF; CDR3nt: TGTGCCAGCAGTTCCCACCAGGGGAACGGCAATCAGCCCCAGCATTTT
j_gene: TRBJ1-1; v_gene: TRBV6-2/TRBV6-3; d_gene: NA; abundance: NA; CDR3aa: CASSYSIQGGTEAFF; CDR3nt: TGTGCCAGCAGTTACTCTATACAGGGTGGGACTGAAGCTTTCTTT
j_gene: TRBJ1-4; v_gene: TRBV7-9; d_gene: NA; abundance: many; CDR3aa: CASSLASVGKLFF; CDR3nt: TGTGCCAGCAGCTTAGCTTCGGTCGGAAAACTGTTTTTT
j_gene: TRBJ2-2; v_gene: TRBV20-1; d_gene: NA; abundance: NA; CDR3aa: CSAWGRSPNTGELFF; CDR3nt: TGCAGTGCTTGGGGCCGAAGCCCGAACACCGGGGAGCTGTTTTTT
j_gene: TRBJ2-5; v_gene: TRBV19; d_gene: NA; abundance: many; CDR3aa: CASLPRSRQKYQETQYF; CDR3nt: TGTGCCAGTCTCCCCCGATCCAGACAGAAGTACCAAGAGACCCAGTACTTC
j_gene: TRBJ2-3; v_gene: TRBV5-4; d_gene: TRBD2; abundance: many; CDR3aa: CASHRTGRGADTQYF; CDR3nt: TGTGCCAGCCACAGAACCGGGAGGGGTGCAGATACGCAGTATTTT
j_gene: TRBJ2-7; v_gene: TRBV29-1; d_gene: NA; abundance: many; CDR3aa: CSVEEDGPYYEQYF; CDR3nt: TGCAGCGTTGAAGAGGACGGACCATACTACGAGCAGTACTTC
j_gene: TRBJ2-7; v_gene: TRBV6-1; d_gene: NA; abundance: many; CDR3aa: CASSPQLAYYEQYF; CDR3nt: TGTGCCAGCAGCCCCCAGCTAGCGTACTACGAGCAGTACTTC
j_gene: TRBJ1-6; v_gene: TRBV9; d_gene: NA; abundance: few; CDR3aa: CASSVGDGNSPLHF; CDR3nt: TGTGCCAGCAGCGTAGGGGACGGAAATTCACCCCTCCACTTT
j_gene: TRBJ2-4; v_gene: TRBV7-2; d_gene: TRBD1; abundance: many; CDR3aa: CASSRDSLAKNIQYF; CDR3nt: TGTGCCAGCAGCCGGGACAGTTTAGCCAAAAACATTCAGTACTTC
j_gene: TRBJ2-1; v_gene: TRBV7-2; d_gene: NA; abundance: many; CDR3aa: CASSLQSGSSYNEQFF; CDR3nt: TGTGCCAGCAGCTTACAATCAGGGAGCTCCTACAATGAGCAGTTCTTC
j_gene: TRBJ1-1; v_gene: TRBV4-1; d_gene: TRBD1; abundance: many; CDR3aa: CASSHPSRGSAEAFF; CDR3nt: TGCGCCAGCAGCCACCCTAGCAGGGGGTCAGCTGAAGCTTTCTTT
j_gene: TRBJ2-7; v_gene: TRBV30; d_gene: NA; abundance: many; CDR3aa: CAWSRGSPYEQYF; CDR3nt: TGTGCCTGGAGTCGCGGCAGCCCCTACGAGCAGTACTTC
j_gene: TRBJ1-4; v_gene: TRBV11-2; d_gene: NA; abundance: many; CDR3aa: CASSTRRGEGTNEKLFF; CDR3nt: TGTGCCAGCAGCACACGAAGGGGAGAAGGAACTAATGAAAAACTGTTTTTT
j_gene: TRBJ1-1; v_gene: TRBV28; d_gene: TRBD1; abundance: many; CDR3aa: CASSLSHRGRLAFF; CDR3nt: TGTGCCAGCAGTTTATCTCACAGGGGGCGCCTGGCTTTCTTT
j_gene: TRBJ2-1; v_gene: TRBV6-1; d_gene: NA; abundance: many; CDR3aa: CASKRTDRSSYNEQFF; CDR3nt: TGTGCCAGCAAAAGAACGGACCGGAGCTCCTACAATGAGCAGTTCTTC
j_gene: TRBJ2-5; v_gene: TRBV11-2; d_gene: NA; abundance: many; CDR3aa: CASSLEWLALQETQYF; CDR3nt: TGTGCCAGCAGCTTAGAATGGCTAGCGCTTCAAGAGACCCAGTACTTC
j_gene: TRBJ1-1; v_gene: TRBV27; d_gene: NA; abundance: many; CDR3aa: CASSLTGLVWTEAFF; CDR3nt: TGTGCCAGCAGTTTAACAGGGTTAGTCTGGACTGAAGCTTTCTTT
j_gene: TRBJ2-3; v_gene: TRBV27; d_gene: NA; abundance: many; CDR3aa: CASSYGGSDTQYF; CDR3nt: TGTGCCAGCTCGTACGGGGGATCAGATACGCAGTATTTT
j_gene: TRBJ2-1; v_gene: TRBV3-1; d_gene: TRBD2; abundance: NA; CDR3aa: CASSQDILGLAGFGEQFF; CDR3nt: TGTGCCAGCAGCCAAGATATTTTGGGACTAGCGGGATTCGGTGAGCAGTTCTTC
j_gene: TRBJ1-6; v_gene: TRBV7-6; d_gene: NA; abundance: NA; CDR3aa: CASSLAQGRYGSPLHF; CDR3nt: TGTGCCAGCAGCTTAGCGCAAGGTCGGTATGGTTCACCCCTCCACTTT
j_gene: TRBJ2-1; v_gene: TRBV11-2; d_gene: NA; abundance: many; CDR3aa: CASSLWASQNNEQFF; CDR3nt: TGTGCCAGCAGCTTATGGGCTTCCCAGAACAATGAGCAGTTCTTC
j_gene: TRBJ2-7; v_gene: TRBV7-6; d_gene: TRBD2; abundance: many; CDR3aa: CASSSLQGLAGGPRYEQYF; CDR3nt: TGTGCCAGCAGCTCATTACAGGGACTAGCGGGAGGGCCTCGGTACGAGCAGTACTTC
j_gene: TRBJ1-5; v_gene: TRBV3-1; d_gene: NA; abundance: many; CDR3aa: CASSQRGSSNQPQHF; CDR3nt: TGTGCCAGCAGCCAACGAGGGAGTAGCAATCAGCCCCAGCATTTT
j_gene: TRBJ2-1; v_gene: TRBV30; d_gene: TRBD2; abundance: many; CDR3aa: CAWSTASGYNEQFF; CDR3nt: TGTGCCTGGAGTACGGCTAGCGGCTACAATGAGCAGTTCTTC